The 9 T cell receptor beta chains below come from one sample, sequenced in a study of blood T cell repertoires in COVID-19 (dated by TCRdb to 2020 to 2022). The library was built by means of the immunoSEQ multiplex PCR assay. This is the immuneACCESS table as TCRdb keeps it, with only in-frame sequences that have V and J called. A part of the clones is gone; compared with another copy, unresolved V genes explain less than half, and the rest is unexplained. For this sample the table gives more than 100,000 clones, of which 85% to 90% were detected only once. 18% of the sample is in the top ten clones. The sample consisted of peripheral blood. The origin of the receptors is a man aged 50-60 years with active or convalescent COVID-19.

The chain has TRBV6-1 and TRBJ1-3; the match to TRBD1 covers 8 bases. The germline V gene has CDR1 MNHNS and CDR2 SASEGT. This CDR3 has 17 amino acids. Losses at the gene ends were 2 bases for V and 0 bases for J; bases not matched to a gene: 6. CDR3 sequence (DNA): TGTGCCAGCAGTGAAAAGTTTGGGACAGGCTCTGGAAACACCATATATTTT. Residues: CASSEKFGTGSGNTIYF.

The rearrangement joins TRBV5-5 to TRBJ2-7; TRBD1 might be the D (6 bases). V was pared by 7 bases and J by 1 base, with 15 bases between. In germline, CDR1 is SGHKS, CDR2 YYEKEE (reference sequence). The CDR3 is made up of 14 amino acids. CDR3 region: CASLTGPISYEQYF. In DNA form, the CDR3 reads TGTGCCAGCTTAACAGGGCCGATATCCTACGAGCAGTACTTC.

The chain has TRBV13 and TRBJ2-4; D is ambiguous. The CDR3 has 14 residues. The germline CDR1 and CDR2 sequences are PRHDT and FYEKMQ (reference sequence). Deletions cut 4 bases from V and 8 bases from J, with 15 bases between. The CDR3 DNA reads as TGTGCCAGCAGCTCACATCAGCCGGCGGACATTCAGTACTTC. Protein: CASSSHQPADIQYF.

The V gene is TRBV5-1, the J gene TRBJ2-7; D is perhaps TRBD1 (5 bases). The V end was cut by 0 bases, the J end by 3 bases, with 13 bases between. This CDR3 region has 15 residues. Germline-derived CDR1 and CDR2 are SGHRS and YFSETQ. The CDR3 spells CASSLDVGHNYEQYF. The CDR3, as DNA: TGCGCCAGCAGCTTGGATGTTGGACATAACTACGAGCAGTACTTC.

This chain uses TRBV24-1 with TRBJ2-7, with D possibly matching TRBD2 (5 bases). The CDR3 is 15 amino acids. Germline-derived CDR1 and CDR2 are KGHDR and SFDVKD. The ends were cut back, 6 bases at V and 2 bases at J, with 16 bases in the middle. The CDR3 coding sequence is TGTGCCACCAGTCGTTCTGGAGGCCCGACCTACGAGCAGTACTTC. Its protein is CATSRSGGPTYEQYF.

The chain carries TRBV2 and TRBJ2-5; 9 bases fit TRBD2. Germline V gene data show CDR1 as SNHLY and CDR2 as FYNNEI. Trimming at V came to 4 bases and at J to 1 base, leaving 4 bases not matched to a gene. This CDR3 region has 15 residues. The CDR3 here is CASSASGVIQETQYF. The CDR3 coding sequence is TGTGCCAGCAGTGCTAGCGGGGTAATCCAAGAGACCCAGTACTTC.

In DNA form, the CDR3 reads TGTGCCACCAGCAGAGAGGGGAATAGGGGCATTGGGCAGTTCTTC. Its protein is CATSREGNRGIGQFF. This chain links TRBV15 with TRBJ2-1; tentatively, D is TRBD1 (5 bases). CDR1 and CDR2 (germline): LNHNV, YYDKDF (reference sequence). The ends were cut back, 0 bases at V and 12 bases at J, with 18 bases in the middle. CDR3 length: 15 amino acids. The complete variable domain, with remaining parts taken from reference TRBV15 and TRBJ2-1, reads DAMVIQNPRYQVTQFGKPVTLSCSQTLNHNVMYWYQQKSSQAPKLLFHYYDKDFNNEADTPDNFQSRRPNTSFCFLDIRSPGLGDTAMYLCATSREGNRGIGQFFGPGTRLTVL.

V and J are TRBV27 and TRBJ2-2; TRBD1 matches 7 bases. Trimming cost V 2 bases and J 8 bases; bases outside gene matches: 17. The CDR3 runs to 18 residues. Germline CDR1 and CDR2: MNHEY and SMNVEV (reference sequence). DNA for the CDR3: TGTGCCAGCAGTTTACAGAAGGGGGCAGGCCTAGGGGCAGGGGAGCTGTTTTTT. Translation gives CASSLQKGAGLGAGELFF.

This clone was observed a handful of times. The chain recombines TRBV18 with TRBJ1-5; the match to TRBD1 covers 9 bases. Germline V gives CDR1 KGHSH, CDR2 LQKENI. Trimming cost V 3 bases and J 0 bases; bases outside gene matches: 9. The CDR3 runs 18 residues. CDR3 nucleotides: TGTGCCAGCTCACCGTTCTACAGGGGGCCGGATAGCAATCAGCCCCAGCATTTT. This translates into CASSPFYRGPDSNQPQHF.